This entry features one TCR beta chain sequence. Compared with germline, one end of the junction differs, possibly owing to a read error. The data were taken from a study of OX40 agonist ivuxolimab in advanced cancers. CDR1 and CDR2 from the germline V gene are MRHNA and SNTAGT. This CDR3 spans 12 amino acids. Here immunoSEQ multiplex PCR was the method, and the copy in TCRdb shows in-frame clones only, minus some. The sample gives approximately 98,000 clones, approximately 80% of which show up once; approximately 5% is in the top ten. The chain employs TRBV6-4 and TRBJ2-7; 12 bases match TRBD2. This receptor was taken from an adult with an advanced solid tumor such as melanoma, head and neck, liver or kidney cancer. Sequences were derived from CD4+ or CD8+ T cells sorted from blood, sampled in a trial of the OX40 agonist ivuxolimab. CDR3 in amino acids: CASPPSSGRVDF. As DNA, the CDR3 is TGTGCCAGCCCCCCCTCTAGCGGGAGGGTGGACTTC.